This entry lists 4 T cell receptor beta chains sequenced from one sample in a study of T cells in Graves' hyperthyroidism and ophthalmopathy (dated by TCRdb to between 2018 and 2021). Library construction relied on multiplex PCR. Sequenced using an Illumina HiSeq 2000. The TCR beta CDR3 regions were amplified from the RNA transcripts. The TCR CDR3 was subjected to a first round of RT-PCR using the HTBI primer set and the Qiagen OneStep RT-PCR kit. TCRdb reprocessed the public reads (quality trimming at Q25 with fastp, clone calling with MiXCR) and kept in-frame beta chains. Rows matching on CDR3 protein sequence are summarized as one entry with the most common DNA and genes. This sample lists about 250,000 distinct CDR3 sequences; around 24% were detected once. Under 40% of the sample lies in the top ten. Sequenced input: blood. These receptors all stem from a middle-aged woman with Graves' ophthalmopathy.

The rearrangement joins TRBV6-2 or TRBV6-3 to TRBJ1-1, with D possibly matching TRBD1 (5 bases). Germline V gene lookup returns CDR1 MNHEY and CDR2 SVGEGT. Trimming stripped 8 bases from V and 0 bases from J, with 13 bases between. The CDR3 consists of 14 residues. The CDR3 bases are TGTGCCAGCGTGGGGCAGGGTATGAACACTGAAGCTTTCTTT. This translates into CASVGQGMNTEAFF.

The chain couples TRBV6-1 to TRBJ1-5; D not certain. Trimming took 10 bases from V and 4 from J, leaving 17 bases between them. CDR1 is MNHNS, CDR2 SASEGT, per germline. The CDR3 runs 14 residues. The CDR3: CATVWGKGNQPQHF. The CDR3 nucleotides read TGTGCCACCGTCTGGGGAAAGGGTAATCAGCCCCAGCATTTT.

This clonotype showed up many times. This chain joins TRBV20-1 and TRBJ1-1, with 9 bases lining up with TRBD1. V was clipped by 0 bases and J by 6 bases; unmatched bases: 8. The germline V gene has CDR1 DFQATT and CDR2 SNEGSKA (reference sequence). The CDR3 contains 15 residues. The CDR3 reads CSARDQGQGYAEAFF. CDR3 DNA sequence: TGCAGTGCTAGAGATCAGGGACAGGGATACGCTGAAGCTTTCTTT.

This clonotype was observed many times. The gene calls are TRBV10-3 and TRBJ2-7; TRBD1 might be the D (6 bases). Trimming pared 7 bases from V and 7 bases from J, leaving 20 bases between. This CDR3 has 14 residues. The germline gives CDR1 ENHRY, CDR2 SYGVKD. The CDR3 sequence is CAIKGETGSAEQYF. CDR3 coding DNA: TGTGCCATCAAGGGGGAAACAGGGTCGGCGGAGCAGTACTTC.